This T cell receptor beta chain was captured in a study of blood T cells in healthy people across ages. The study's findings and limits: Among T cells, TCR beta diversity per million cells dropped roughly linearly as age rose. Naive CD4+ cell counts and diversity both ran higher in long-lived than in aged donors.

A second PCR, run for roughly 7 to 11 cycles, used a sample-barcoded 5' primer plus a J-beta primer mix. No fewer than 3 million CDR3-containing paired-end reads came from each sample. TCRdb used MiXCR to reprocess the 5' RACE reads, holding one entry per CDR3 protein. The table has 1.5 million or so distinct CDR3 sequences, roughly 43% seen once. Germline lookup yields CDR1 SGHTA and CDR2 FQGNSA. V gave up 5 bases and J gave up 9 bases, with 11 bases separating them. This CDR3 has 12 amino acids. This clonotype was recorded a few times. Its antigen is currently unknown. Donors each provided approximately 9.6 milliliters of peripheral blood.

V and J are TRBV7-2 and TRBJ2-1; no definite D call. The specimen was blood. The receptor was derived from a woman aged 18-29 years in good health. CDR3 in amino acids: CASSTYSGEQFF. CDR3 sequence (DNA): TGTGCCAGCAGCACCTATAGTGGTGAGCAGTTCTTC.